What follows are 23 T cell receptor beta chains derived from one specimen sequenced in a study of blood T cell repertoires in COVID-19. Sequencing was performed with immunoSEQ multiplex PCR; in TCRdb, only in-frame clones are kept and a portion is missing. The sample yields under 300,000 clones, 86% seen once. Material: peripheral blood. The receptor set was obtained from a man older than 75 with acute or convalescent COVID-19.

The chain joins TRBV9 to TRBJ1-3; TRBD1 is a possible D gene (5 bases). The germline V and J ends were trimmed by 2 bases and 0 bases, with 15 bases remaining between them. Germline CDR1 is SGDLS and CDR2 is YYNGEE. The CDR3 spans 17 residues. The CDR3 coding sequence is TGTGCCAGCAGCGTCTCTCTGGGGCGAAACTCTGGAAACACCATATATTTT. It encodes CASSVSLGRNSGNTIYF.

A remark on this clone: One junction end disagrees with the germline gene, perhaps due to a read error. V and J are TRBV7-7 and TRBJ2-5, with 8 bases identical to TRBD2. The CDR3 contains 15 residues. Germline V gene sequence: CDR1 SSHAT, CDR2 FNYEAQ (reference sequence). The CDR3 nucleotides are TGTGCTAGCAGCGGGGGAGCGGGGATAGGGGAGACCCAGTACTTC. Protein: CASSGGAGIGETQYF. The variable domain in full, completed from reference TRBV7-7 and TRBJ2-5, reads GAGVSQSPRYKVTKRGQDVTLRCDPISSHATLYWYQQALGQGPEFLTYFNYEAQPDKSGLPSDRFSAERPEGSISTLTIQRTEQRDSAMYRCASSGGAGIGETQYFGPGTRLLVL.

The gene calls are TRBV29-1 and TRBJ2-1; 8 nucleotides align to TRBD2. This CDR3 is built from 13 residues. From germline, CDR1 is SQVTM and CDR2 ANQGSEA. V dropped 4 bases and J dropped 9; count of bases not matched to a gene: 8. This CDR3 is CSVVVAGMGEQFF. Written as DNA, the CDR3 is TGCAGCGTTGTAGTAGCGGGAATGGGTGAGCAGTTCTTC.

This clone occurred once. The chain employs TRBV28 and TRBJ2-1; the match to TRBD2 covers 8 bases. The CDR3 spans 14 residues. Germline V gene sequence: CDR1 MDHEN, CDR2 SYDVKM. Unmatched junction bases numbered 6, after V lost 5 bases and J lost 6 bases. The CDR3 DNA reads TGTGCCAGCAGTCGGGGGGGAGCACTCAATGAGCAGTTCTTC. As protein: CASSRGGALNEQFF.

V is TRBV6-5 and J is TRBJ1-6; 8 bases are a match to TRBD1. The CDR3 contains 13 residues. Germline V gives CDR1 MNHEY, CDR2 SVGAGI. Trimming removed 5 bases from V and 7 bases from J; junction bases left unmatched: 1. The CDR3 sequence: CASSRTGNSPLHF. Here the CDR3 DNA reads TGTGCCAGCAGTCGGACAGGGAATTCACCCCTCCACTTT.

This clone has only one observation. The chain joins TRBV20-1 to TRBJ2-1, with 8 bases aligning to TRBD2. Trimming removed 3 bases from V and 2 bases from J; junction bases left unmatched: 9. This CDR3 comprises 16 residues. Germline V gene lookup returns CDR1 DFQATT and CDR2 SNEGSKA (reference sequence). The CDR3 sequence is CSASGLARPPYNEQFF. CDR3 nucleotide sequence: TGCAGTGCTAGTGGACTAGCACGGCCCCCCTACAATGAGCAGTTCTTC.

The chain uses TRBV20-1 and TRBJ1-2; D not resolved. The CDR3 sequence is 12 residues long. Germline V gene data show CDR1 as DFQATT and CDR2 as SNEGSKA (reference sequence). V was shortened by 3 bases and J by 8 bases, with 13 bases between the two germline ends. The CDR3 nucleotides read TGCAGTGCTAGTGACGATACGAGCGGCTACACCTTC. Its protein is CSASDDTSGYTF.

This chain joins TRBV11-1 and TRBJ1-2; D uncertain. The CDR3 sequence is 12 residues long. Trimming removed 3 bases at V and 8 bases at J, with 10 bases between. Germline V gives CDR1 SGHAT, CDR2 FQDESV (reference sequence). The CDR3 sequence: CASSFGGFGYTF. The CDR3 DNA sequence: TGTGCCAGCAGCTTCGGAGGGTTCGGCTACACCTTC.

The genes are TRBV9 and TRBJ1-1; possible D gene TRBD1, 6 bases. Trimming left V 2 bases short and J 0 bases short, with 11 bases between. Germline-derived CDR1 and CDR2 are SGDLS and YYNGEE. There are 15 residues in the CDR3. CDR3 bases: TGTGCCAGCAGCGTTGAAACAGGGCTGAACACTGAAGCTTTCTTT. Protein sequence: CASSVETGLNTEAFF.

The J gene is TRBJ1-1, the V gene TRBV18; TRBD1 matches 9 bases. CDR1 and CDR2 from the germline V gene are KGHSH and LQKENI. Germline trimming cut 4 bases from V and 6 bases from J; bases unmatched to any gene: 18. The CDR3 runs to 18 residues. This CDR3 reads CASSLLEGGTGSLAEAFF. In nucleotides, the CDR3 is TGTGCCAGCTCACTCTTGGAAGGCGGGACAGGGTCTCTCGCTGAAGCTTTCTTT.

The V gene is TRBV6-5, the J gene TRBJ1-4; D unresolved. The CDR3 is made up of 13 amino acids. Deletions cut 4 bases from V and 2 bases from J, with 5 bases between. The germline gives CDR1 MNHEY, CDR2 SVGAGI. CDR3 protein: CASSWETNEKLFF. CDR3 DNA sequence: TGTGCCAGCAGTTGGGAGACTAATGAAAAACTGTTTTTT.

This CDR3 reads CASSLAGARSNQPQHF. The DNA for the CDR3 is TGTGCCAGCAGCTTAGCGGGGGCCAGATCAAATCAGCCCCAGCATTTT. The J gene is TRBJ1-5, the V gene TRBV7-9; maybe TRBD1 (6 bases). Trimming left V 0 bases short and J 4 bases short, with 13 bases between. Germline V lookup: CDR1 SEHNR, CDR2 FQNEAQ (reference sequence). The CDR3 loop spans 16 amino acids.

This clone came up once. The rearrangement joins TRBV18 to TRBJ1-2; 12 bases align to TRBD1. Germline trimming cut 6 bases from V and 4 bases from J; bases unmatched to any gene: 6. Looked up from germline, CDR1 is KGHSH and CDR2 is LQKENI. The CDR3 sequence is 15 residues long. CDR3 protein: CASSPGTGGFYGYTF. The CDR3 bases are TGTGCCAGCTCCCCCGGGACAGGGGGCTTCTATGGCTACACCTTC.

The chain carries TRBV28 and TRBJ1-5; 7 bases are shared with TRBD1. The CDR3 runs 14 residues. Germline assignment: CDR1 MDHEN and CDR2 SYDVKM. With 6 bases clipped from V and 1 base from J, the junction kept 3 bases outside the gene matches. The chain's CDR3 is CASSLDRSNQPQHF. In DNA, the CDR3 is TGTGCCAGCAGCCTGGACAGGAGCAATCAGCCCCAGCATTTT.

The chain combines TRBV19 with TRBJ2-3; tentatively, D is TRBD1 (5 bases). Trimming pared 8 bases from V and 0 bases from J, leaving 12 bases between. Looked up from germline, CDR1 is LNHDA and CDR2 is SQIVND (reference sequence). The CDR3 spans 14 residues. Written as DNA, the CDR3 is TGTGCCAGTGGGCAGGGAACCAGCACAGATACGCAGTATTTT. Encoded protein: CASGQGTSTDTQYF.

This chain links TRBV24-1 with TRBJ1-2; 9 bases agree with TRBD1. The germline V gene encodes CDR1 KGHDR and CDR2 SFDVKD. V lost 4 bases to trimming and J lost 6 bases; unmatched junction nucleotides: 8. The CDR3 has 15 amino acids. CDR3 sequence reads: CATSDSGQGRDGYTF. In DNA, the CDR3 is TGTGCCACCAGTGACTCCGGACAGGGGAGGGATGGCTACACCTTC.

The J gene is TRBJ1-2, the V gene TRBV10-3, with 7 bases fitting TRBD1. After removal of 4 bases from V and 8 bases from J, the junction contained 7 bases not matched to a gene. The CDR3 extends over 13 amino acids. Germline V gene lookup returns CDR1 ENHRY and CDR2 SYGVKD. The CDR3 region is CAISADREVGYTF. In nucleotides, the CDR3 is TGTGCCATCAGTGCTGACAGGGAAGTGGGCTACACCTTC.

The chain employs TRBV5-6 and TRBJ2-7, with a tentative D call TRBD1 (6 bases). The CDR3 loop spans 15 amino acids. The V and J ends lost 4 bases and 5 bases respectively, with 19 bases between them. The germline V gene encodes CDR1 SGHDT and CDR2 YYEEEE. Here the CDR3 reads CASSRRTVAGDEQYF. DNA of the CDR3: TGTGCCAGCAGCCGACGGACAGTCGCCGGGGACGAGCAGTACTTC.

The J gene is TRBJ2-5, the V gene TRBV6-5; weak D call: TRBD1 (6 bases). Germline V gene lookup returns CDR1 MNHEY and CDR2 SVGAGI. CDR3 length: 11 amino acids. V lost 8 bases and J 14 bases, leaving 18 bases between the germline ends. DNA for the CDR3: TGTGCCAGCCACGGGACACCAATGTTTTACTTC. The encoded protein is CASHGTPMFYF.

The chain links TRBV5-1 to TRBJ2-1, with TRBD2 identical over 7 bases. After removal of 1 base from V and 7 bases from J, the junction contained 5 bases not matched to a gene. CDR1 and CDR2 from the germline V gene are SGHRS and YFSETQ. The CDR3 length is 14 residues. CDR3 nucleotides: TGCGCCAGCAGCTTGCGGGCTAGCGGTAATGAGCAGTTCTTC. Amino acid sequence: CASSLRASGNEQFF.

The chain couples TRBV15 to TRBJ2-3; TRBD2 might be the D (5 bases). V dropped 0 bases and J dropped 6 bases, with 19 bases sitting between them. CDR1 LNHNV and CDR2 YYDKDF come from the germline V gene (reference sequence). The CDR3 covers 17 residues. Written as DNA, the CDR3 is TGTGCCACCAGCAGAGATTTTTGGGTCCGGGATCGGGATACGCAGTATTTT. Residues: CATSRDFWVRDRDTQYF.

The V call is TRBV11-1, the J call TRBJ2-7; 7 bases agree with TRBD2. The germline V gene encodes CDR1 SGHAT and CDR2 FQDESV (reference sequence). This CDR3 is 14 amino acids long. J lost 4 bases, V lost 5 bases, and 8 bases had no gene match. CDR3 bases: TGTGCCAGCAGCACAAGGACTAGTGTATACGAGCAGTACTTC. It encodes CASSTRTSVYEQYF.

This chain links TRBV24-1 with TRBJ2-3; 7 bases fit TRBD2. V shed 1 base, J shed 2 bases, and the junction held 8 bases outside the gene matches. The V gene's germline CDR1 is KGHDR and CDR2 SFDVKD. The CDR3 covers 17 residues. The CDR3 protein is CATSDFSAGALTDTQYF. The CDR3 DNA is TGTGCCACCAGTGATTTTAGCGCGGGAGCCCTCACAGATACGCAGTATTTT.